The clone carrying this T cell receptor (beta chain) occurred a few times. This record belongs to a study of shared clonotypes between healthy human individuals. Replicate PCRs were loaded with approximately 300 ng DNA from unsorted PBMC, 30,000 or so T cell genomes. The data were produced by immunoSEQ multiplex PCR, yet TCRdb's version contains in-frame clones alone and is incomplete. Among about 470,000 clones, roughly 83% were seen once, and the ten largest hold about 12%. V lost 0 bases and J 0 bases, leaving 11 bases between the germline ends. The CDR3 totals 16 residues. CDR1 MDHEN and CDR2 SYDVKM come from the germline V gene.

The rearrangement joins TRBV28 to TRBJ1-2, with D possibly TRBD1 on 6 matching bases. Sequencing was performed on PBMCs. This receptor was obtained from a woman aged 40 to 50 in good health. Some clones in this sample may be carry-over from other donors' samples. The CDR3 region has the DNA TGTGCCAGCAGTTTATGGGGGGCGACCACTAACTATGGCTACACCTTC. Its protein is CASSLWGATTNYGYTF.